Listed below are T cell receptor beta chains from one sample, sequenced in a study of T cells in Graves' hyperthyroidism and ophthalmopathy. TCRdb redid the calling of the multiplex PCR reads with MiXCR, one entry per CDR3 protein. The repertoire holds about 600,000 distinct CDR3 sequences, with more than 15% as singletons. Sequencing used blood. The receptors come from a woman aged 40 to 50 with Graves' ophthalmopathy. Both conserved end residues are part of each CDR3. A D gene is named only where the DNA matches it firmly. Clone size is shown for a subset of rows, as once, few, many or a class of expanded clone.

CDR3 DNA | CDR3 protein | V gene | clone size | D gene | J gene
TGTGCCAGCAGCTTAGGGTATCAGAACACTGAAGCTTTCTTT | CASSLGYQNTEAFF | TRBV11-2 | many | - | TRBJ1-1
TGTGCCAGCAGTATACGGGGGGGTGATATGGACACCATATATTTT | CASSIRGGDMDTIYF | TRBV6-5 | - | - | TRBJ1-3
TGTGCCAGCAGGAGTTACGACCTGAAACCCCTAGGATATACGCAGTATTTT | CASRSYDLKPLGYTQYF | TRBV6-1 | many | - | TRBJ2-3
TGCGCCAGCAGCTTGGAGGGGTGGGGGAACACTGAAGCTTTCTTT | CASSLEGWGNTEAFF | TRBV5-1 | - | - | TRBJ1-1
TGTGCCAGCCGGCGGGGACCCTCTAGGGGCTCTGGAAACACCATATATTTT | CASRRGPSRGSGNTIYF | TRBV2 | many | - | TRBJ1-3
TGTGCCAGCAGTTCGACTAGCGGGACAGGCGGGGAGCTGTTTTTT | CASSSTSGTGGELFF | TRBV27 | - | TRBD2 | TRBJ2-2
TGCAGTGCTAGAGATGGGGACAGGGACACCGGGGAGCTGTTTTTT | CSARDGDRDTGELFF | TRBV20-1 | many | TRBD1 | TRBJ2-2
TGTGCCAGCTCATATGACAGGGGCATCACCGGGGAGCTGTTTTTT | CASSYDRGITGELFF | TRBV18 | few | TRBD1 | TRBJ2-2
TGTGCCAGCAGCTTAAACCGCGGGACCTACCTTTCCAATGAGCAGTTCTTC | CASSLNRGTYLSNEQFF | TRBV11-2 | - | - | TRBJ2-1
TGTGCCACCTACCTCTACTTGGGAGATACGCAGTATTTT | CATYLYLGDTQYF | TRBV18 | many | - | TRBJ2-3
TGTGCCAGCAGCTTAGTCGGTACGGACTATAATTCACCCCTCCACTTT | CASSLVGTDYNSPLHF | TRBV5-5 | few | - | TRBJ1-6
TGTGCCAGCAGTTACCCACTCCGGGACCCGGGGAATGAAAAACTGTTTTTT | CASSYPLRDPGNEKLFF | TRBV6-7 | few | - | TRBJ1-4
TGTGCCAGCAGCTTAGATTTTCTTGGACAGGGGGCCTCCGGGGAGCTGTTTTTT | CASSLDFLGQGASGELFF | TRBV7-6 | - | TRBD1 | TRBJ2-2
TGTGCCTGGAGTGAACAGGCAATCTATGGCTACACCTTC | CAWSEQAIYGYTF | TRBV30 | many | - | TRBJ1-2
TGTGCCAGCAGCGAGAAATTTACCCCGGGGACTAGCACAGATACGCAGTATTTT | CASSEKFTPGTSTDTQYF | TRBV28 | once | - | TRBJ2-3
TGTGCCAGCAGCTTAGTCGGGCTAGCGGTGAACACCGGGGAGCTGTTTTTT | CASSLVGLAVNTGELFF | TRBV11-2 | - | TRBD2 | TRBJ2-2
TGTGCCAGCAGGGATTCCCAGGGGGCGAACACTGAAGCTTTCTTT | CASRDSQGANTEAFF | TRBV6-1 | - | TRBD1 | TRBJ1-1
TGCGCCAGCAGCTTCGAGGGGGACTTACAGTACTTC | CASSFEGDLQYF | TRBV5-1 | few | - | TRBJ2-5
TGTGCCAGCAGTTTACTCCTCGACTACAATGAGCAGTTCTTC | CASSLLLDYNEQFF | TRBV6-2/TRBV6-3 | many | - | TRBJ2-1
TGCAGTGCCTCCACGCCAGCGGGACTCTCCTACAATGAGCAGTTCTTC | CSASTPAGLSYNEQFF | TRBV20-1 | - | TRBD2 | TRBJ2-1
TGTGCCAGCAGCCAAGTGAAACAGGGGGAAACCGGGGAGCTGTTTTTT | CASSQVKQGETGELFF | TRBV3-1 | many | TRBD1 | TRBJ2-2
TGTGCCAGCACCGGGGGTAGGGCCTACGAGCAGTACTTC | CASTGGRAYEQYF | TRBV28 | - | - | TRBJ2-7
TGTGCCATCAGGCACCGGGACAGGGTGACTGAAGCTTTCTTT | CAIRHRDRVTEAFF | TRBV10-3 | many | TRBD1 | TRBJ1-1
TGTGCCATCAGTGATTTCGGGGAAGGCTACACCTTC | CAISDFGEGYTF | TRBV10-3 | - | - | TRBJ1-2
TGTGCCAGCAGCCGACGGACAGGTTTAAGTGAAGCTTTCTTT | CASSRRTGLSEAFF | TRBV28 | - | TRBD1 | TRBJ1-1
TGCGCCAGCAGCACCACGGACCCCCGGGGGAATGAGCAGTTCTTC | CASSTTDPRGNEQFF | TRBV5-1 | few | - | TRBJ2-1
TGCGCCAGCAGCCAATGGGGGCTCGAGACCCAGTACTTC | CASSQWGLETQYF | TRBV4-1 | - | - | TRBJ2-5
TGTGCCAGCAGCTTAGTAGGGGGCGGCTATGGCTACACCTTC | CASSLVGGGYGYTF | TRBV27 | many | TRBD1 | TRBJ1-2
TGTGCCAGCAGCCAAGAGGACAGGGCCTCCTACGAGCAGTACTTC | CASSQEDRASYEQYF | TRBV14 | - | TRBD1 | TRBJ2-7
TGTGCCATCAGTATGACAGGGAAAGAGACCCAGTACTTC | CAISMTGKETQYF | TRBV10-3 | - | TRBD1 | TRBJ2-5
TGTGCCAGCAGTGAAGCGGGGAGCAATCAGCCCCAGCATTTT | CASSEAGSNQPQHF | TRBV2 | many | - | TRBJ1-5
TGTGCCAGCAGTTACAGGGTGGGTTTTTACAATGAGCAGTTCTTC | CASSYRVGFYNEQFF | TRBV2 | few | - | TRBJ2-1
TGTGCCAGCAGTTACACCACAGGGATCTCCTACAATGAGCAGTTCTTC | CASSYTTGISYNEQFF | TRBV6-6 | few | - | TRBJ2-1
TGTGCCAGCAGCTCAGGAATCAGGGCTTCCTACGAGCAGTACTTC | CASSSGIRASYEQYF | TRBV7-9 | - | - | TRBJ2-7
TGCAGTGCAACCTCTGGGGTCGGGAATGAAAAACTGTTTTTT | CSATSGVGNEKLFF | TRBV20-1 | many | - | TRBJ1-4
TGTGCCAGCAGTCTGAGGACAGTTGTTATCACTGAAGCTTTCTTT | CASSLRTVVITEAFF | TRBV12-3/TRBV12-4 | many | - | TRBJ1-1
TGTGCCAGCAGTTACGGGCGGAGCTCCTATAATTCACCCCTCCACTTT | CASSYGRSSYNSPLHF | TRBV6-6 | few | - | TRBJ1-6
TGTGCCAGCAGCACTCGACTAGCGGGTTACAATGAGCAGTTCTTC | CASSTRLAGYNEQFF | TRBV9 | few | TRBD2 | TRBJ2-1
TGTGCCAGCAGCCCTCGACAGGGTCTCTACAATGAGCAGTTCTTC | CASSPRQGLYNEQFF | TRBV11-2 | many | TRBD1 | TRBJ2-1
TGTGCCAGCAGTTCGTGGACTAGCGGTATCTCTAGCACAGATACGCAGTATTTT | CASSSWTSGISSTDTQYF | TRBV6-1 | many | TRBD2 | TRBJ2-3
TGCGCCAGCAGTGAGGCAGGGAGGCTAGCGGGAGGAAATGAGCAGTTCTTC | CASSEAGRLAGGNEQFF | TRBV10-2 | - | TRBD2 | TRBJ2-1
TGTGCCAGCAGTGAAACCTTGTTACAAGGGGCGCTGAATGAGCAGTTCTTC | CASSETLLQGALNEQFF | TRBV2 | - | - | TRBJ2-1
TGTGCCAGCTCACCCCCGTACCTCGGGAGCAGGGACGGAGATACGCAGTATTTT | CASSPPYLGSRDGDTQYF | TRBV18 | many | - | TRBJ2-3
TGTGCCAGCTCACCACAGGGCACCGCCACTGAAGCTTTCTTT | CASSPQGTATEAFF | TRBV18 | many | - | TRBJ1-1
TGTGCCAGCAGCCAAGAGGGAGCAGATGAAGCTTTCTTT | CASSQEGADEAFF | TRBV3-1 | many | - | TRBJ1-1
TGCAGTGCTACCGCAGGCGCAACTAATGAAAAACTGTTTTTT | CSATAGATNEKLFF | TRBV20-1 | many | - | TRBJ1-4
TGTGCCAGAAGTGAACCAAGATTGTTTAACACTGAAGCTTTCTTT | CARSEPRLFNTEAFF | TRBV6-1 | - | - | TRBJ1-1
TGTGCCAGCAGCTCGGTAGTCACCCGCGACAATGAGCAGTTCTTC | CASSSVVTRDNEQFF | TRBV11-2 | - | - | TRBJ2-1
TGCGCCAGCAGCTTGGTTCGGGAGACTGAAGCTTTCTTT | CASSLVRETEAFF | TRBV5-1 | many | - | TRBJ1-1
TGTGCCAGCAGCCAAGTGGGTAGCGGGGGCCCGAGGGAGACCCAGTACTTC | CASSQVGSGGPRETQYF | TRBV3-1 | many | TRBD2 | TRBJ2-5
TGCGCCAGCAGCCAAGATCTAGGGACTAGACAAGAGACCCAGTACTTC | CASSQDLGTRQETQYF | TRBV4-1 | few | TRBD2 | TRBJ2-5
TGCGCCAGCAGCTTGAACAGTGCCTTGGATGGCTACACCTTC | CASSLNSALDGYTF | TRBV5-1 | few | - | TRBJ1-2
TGTGCCAGCAGTGAAGTGGGGACCACAGATACGCAGTATTTT | CASSEVGTTDTQYF | TRBV6-1 | few | - | TRBJ2-3